Below, one T cell receptor (beta chain) is given with its context. Its antigen is not identified. This record belongs to a study of cytomegalovirus exposure and HLA in healthy donors. Study-level information: Sequencing of about 179 million T cells in an earlier analysis found about 120 million unique TCR beta sequences. Study-wide results and caveats: A list of about 160 TCR beta chains associated with cytomegalovirus was given. In terms of immune exposure information, only CMV serostatus was available. Presence/absence analyses took donor sequencing depth as roughly uniform.

Researchers ran the PCR with 60 Vbeta and 13 Jbeta primers. Sequencing was performed with immunoSEQ multiplex PCR; in TCRdb, only in-frame clones are kept and a portion is missing. The profile covers approximately 180,000 clones, with about three quarters appearing a single time and roughly 3.6% taken by the ten largest. Germline lookup yields CDR1 SGHRS and CDR2 YFSETQ. V was pared by 5 bases and J by 2 bases, with 6 bases of the junction left unmatched. CDR3 length: 15 amino acids. This rearrangement joins TRBV5-1 to TRBJ2-2, with 7 bases aligning to TRBD2. Input material: PBMCs. The sequence derives from an older woman in good health and CMV-seropositive. As DNA, the CDR3 is TGCGCCAGCAGTTCGCTAGCGGAAAACACCGGGGAGCTGTTTTTT. Its protein product is CASSSLAENTGELFF.